The clone carrying this T cell receptor (beta chain) was recorded many times. Its antigen is undetermined. The sample comes from a study of identical twins. Study-wide results and caveats: Twins shared beta out-of-frame sequences in excess, but this excess was weaker.

Unmatched junction bases numbered 15, after V lost 3 bases and J lost 8 bases. The CDR3 runs 16 residues. Germline V lookup: CDR1 LGHNA, CDR2 YSLEER. cDNA carried unique molecular identifiers, and a universal primer site was added by template switching. In TCRdb, the 5' RACE reads were re-called with MiXCR into one record per CDR3 protein. The table records about 240,000 distinct CDR3 sequences, over 9.5% of them present only once. Sequences were obtained from memory T cells sorted from blood. The chain couples TRBV4-3 to TRBJ2-5; 7 bases are shared with TRBD2. The receptor was isolated from a man aged 50 to 59 in good health. The CDR3 DNA sequence: TGCGCCAGCAGCCAGAATACGCCCAGCGGGATTACCACCCAGTACTTC. Translating gives CASSQNTPSGITTQYF.